The source of this TCR beta chain is a study of T cells in Graves' hyperthyroidism and ophthalmopathy. In its sample, this clonotype was seen many times. Deletions cut 0 bases from V and 4 bases from J, with 13 bases between. Germline V CDR1 and CDR2: SGHRS, YFSETQ. CDR3 length: 15 amino acids. The study left out patients who had uncontrolled infection, other autoimmune disease, pregnancy or lactation. Diagnoses rested on clinical symptoms, serum thyroxine and TRAb, thyroid ultrasound and orbital computed tomography. The source of the PBMCs was 10 ml of fresh peripheral blood. Amplification of TCR beta CDR3 regions was performed using RNA transcripts as template. The TCR CDR3 was amplified in a first-round RT-PCR using the HTBI primer set. TCRdb recomputed calls from the multiplex PCR reads with MiXCR, one row per CDR3 protein. This sample carries 650,000 to 850,000 distinct CDR3 sequences, approximately 19% of them seen once, and the ten largest clones take 16%.

This receptor was obtained from a woman between 50 and 59 years old with Graves' hyperthyroidism that later progressed to Graves' ophthalmopathy. Material for sequencing was blood. The chain joins TRBV5-1 to TRBJ1-1, with D possibly TRBD1 on 5 matching bases. The chain's CDR3 is CASSLVVGRGTEAFF. DNA for the CDR3: TGCGCCAGCAGCTTGGTTGTGGGTAGGGGCACTGAAGCTTTCTTT.